Below are 3 T cell receptor beta chains sequenced from a single sample in a study of blood T cell repertoires in COVID-19. Measured with immunoSEQ multiplex PCR; TCRdb has only the in-frame clones, and not every one. Among 330,000 or so clones listed, approximately 87% were seen once. The sequenced material came from PBMCs or T cells enriched from blood (not recorded which). These receptors came from a man in his forties or fifties in a cohort exposed to, infected with or recovered from COVID-19 (not recorded which).

There are a few counts of this clone. This rearrangement joins TRBV6-5 to TRBJ2-7, with 10 positions matching TRBD1. Germline-derived CDR1 and CDR2 are MNHEY and SVGAGI. V lost 0 bases and J lost 2; bases outside the gene matches: 4. The CDR3 loop spans 16 amino acids. The CDR3 reads CASSYSGQGDPYEQYF. DNA for the CDR3: TGTGCCAGCAGTTACTCTGGACAGGGGGATCCCTACGAGCAGTACTTC.

The chain combines TRBV11-2 with TRBJ1-1; the match to TRBD1 covers 7 bases. The CDR3 is 14 amino acids. Germline trimming cut 0 bases from V and 8 bases from J; bases unmatched to any gene: 6. CDR1 and CDR2 from the germline V gene are SGHAT and FQNNGV. The CDR3 spells CASSLDLWDREAFF. As DNA, the CDR3 is TGTGCCAGCAGCTTAGATTTATGGGACAGAGAAGCTTTCTTT.

The genes are TRBV28 and TRBJ2-7; perhaps TRBD2 as D (6 bases). Germline loops: CDR1 MDHEN, CDR2 SYDVKM. The CDR3 sequence is 15 residues long. Trimming took off 4 bases at V and 2 bases at J, with 15 bases between the two ends. In DNA, the CDR3 is TGTGCCAGCAGTTCCGGGGACTCAAAAACCTACGAGCAGTACTTC. Encoded protein: CASSSGDSKTYEQYF.